The TCR beta chain described here comes from a study of blood T cell repertoires in COVID-19. Across the whole study: COVID-19 samples collected from the United States, Italy and Spain covered acute and convalescent phases. PBMCs, B-cell-depleted T cells, or T cells provided the cDNA or gDNA that made up the material.

Germline trimming cut 3 bases from V and 4 bases from J; bases unmatched to any gene: 8. This CDR3 is 15 amino acids long. Germline CDR1 reads LNHDA; CDR2 reads SQIVND (reference sequence). Enrollment of patients from Seattle took place during active infection, with longitudinal follow-up. In the source study's methods: Amplification with reference gene primers provided the estimates of nucleated cell counts. Generated by immunoSEQ multiplex PCR, the TCRdb table keeps only in-frame clones and is missing some. V and J calls and clone size are as listed in that table; D and trimming were resolved from the DNA. The sample records some 370,000 clones, about 89% being singletons.

The source of this sequence is a woman in her thirties with COVID-19, enrolled during active disease. The sample comprised peripheral blood. This chain joins TRBV19 and TRBJ2-7; 8 positions match TRBD1. The CDR3 DNA sequence: TGTGCCAGTAGTATTCGGTCAGGGGGCAGGTACGAGCAGTACTTC. It yields the protein CASSIRSGGRYEQYF.